This T cell receptor beta chain was found in a study of blood T cell repertoires in COVID-19. As handled by the study authors: Reference gene primer amplification gave estimated nucleated cell counts. TCRdb's table, derived via immunoSEQ multiplex PCR, lists solely in-frame clones and lacks some. The V and J calls and clone size come from that table; D and trimming were worked out from the DNA. The sample has approximately 250,000 clones; about 87% are singletons. CDR3 length: 13 amino acids. The V gene's germline CDR1 is MNHEY and CDR2 SMNVEV (reference sequence). Trimming cost V 9 bases and J 8 bases, with 16 bases left between them. Study members were between roughly 18 and 100 years old and lived in fewer than 30 US regions. Researchers sorted participants into cohorts using their self-reported clinical history.

The receptor's source is a young woman with acute COVID-19. The rearrangement links TRBV27 to TRBJ2-2; a weak D match, TRBD2 (6 bases). Material for sequencing was PBMCs or T cells enriched from blood (not recorded which). The CDR3 region has the DNA TGTGCCAGTACCGGGACTCCCGAGGGGGAGCTGTTTTTT. Translated, it gives CASTGTPEGELFF.